Below, 32 T cell receptor beta chains from the same sample are listed, as sequenced in a study of early T cells in non-severe SARS-CoV-2 infection (dated by TCRdb to the early 2020s). Library prep was done by 5' RACE. Sequencing was carried out with a NextSeq 500. TCRdb trimmed public reads at Q25 via fastp, called clones via MiXCR and kept in-frame beta chains. A single entry per CDR3 protein holds the most common genes and DNA from its merged rows. This sample holds tens of thousands of distinct CDR3 sequences; approximately 6% were observed only once. The top ten clonotypes cover 6% to 7.5% of the sample. Sequences were obtained from whole blood. The receptors here all came from an adult who was a healthcare worker with PCR-confirmed SARS-CoV-2 infection or an uninfected control (not recorded which).

This clonotype was seen repeatedly, ten times or more. The rearrangement joins TRBV5-1 to TRBJ1-1, with TRBD1 matching over 8 bases. Germline V gives CDR1 SGHRS, CDR2 YFSETQ. V shed 4 bases and J 3 bases; nucleotides not matched to a gene: 8. The CDR3 contains 15 residues. The chain's CDR3 is CASSGTGVYDTEAFF. DNA for the CDR3: TGCGCCAGCAGCGGGACAGGCGTCTACGACACTGAAGCTTTCTTT.

This clonotype was counted ten times or more. The gene calls are TRBV20-1 and TRBJ2-7; 10 bases match TRBD1. The CDR3 has 14 amino acids. Germline V gives CDR1 DFQATT, CDR2 SNEGSKA (reference sequence). J lost 2 bases, V lost 6 bases, and 7 bases had no gene match. CDR3 region: CSAGTGAGTYEQYF. In nucleotides, the CDR3 is TGCAGTGCAGGGACAGGGGCTGGGACCTACGAGCAGTACTTC.

This clonotype was counted at least ten times. The chain recombines TRBV5-4 with TRBJ2-5, with D uncertain. Germline V gene lookup returns CDR1 SGHNT and CDR2 YYREEE (reference sequence). V was pared by 2 bases and J by 5 bases, with 13 bases between. The CDR3 totals 14 residues. CDR3 in amino acids: CASSLRPQPETQYF. The CDR3 coding sequence is TGTGCCAGCAGCTTACGGCCACAACCCGAGACCCAGTACTTC.

This clonotype was observed many times. This chain uses TRBV7-9 with TRBJ2-5; no clear D gene. Germline V lookup: CDR1 SEHNR, CDR2 FQNEAQ (reference sequence). V was trimmed by 2 bases and J by 5 bases, leaving 3 bases between them. The CDR3 covers 11 residues. CDR3 sequence: CASSLSETQYF. CDR3 nucleotides: TGTGCCAGCAGCTTAAGCGAGACCCAGTACTTC.

This clonotype came up a few times. This sequence joins TRBV11-3 and TRBJ2-7; no clear D. The CDR3 spans 15 residues. Between the trimmed V and J ends, which lost 1 base and 3 bases, there was a span of 13 bases. Germline V gene lookup returns CDR1 SGHNT and CDR2 YENEEA. In DNA form, the CDR3 reads TGTGCCAGCAGCTTAGGACCCGTTGGGGACTACGAGCAGTACTTC. Protein product: CASSLGPVGDYEQYF.

This clonotype was found many times. J is TRBJ2-5 and V is TRBV7-8; TRBD2 matches 10 bases. V shed 9 bases, J shed 3 bases, and the junction held 7 bases outside the gene matches. CDR1 SGHVS and CDR2 FQNEAQ come from the germline V gene. The length of the CDR3 is 14 residues. The CDR3 coding sequence is TGTGCCAGTTCCGAGCGGGAGGGTGAAGAGACCCAGTACTTC. Encoded protein: CASSEREGEETQYF.

The V call is TRBV4-2, the J call TRBJ2-4; 8 bases are a match to TRBD2. The CDR3 covers 15 residues. The germline V gene encodes CDR1 LGHNA and CDR2 YNFKEQ. The ends lost 5 bases at V and 6 bases at J; junction bases unmatched: 9. For the CDR3, the DNA is TGTGCCAGCAGCGAGGCACTAGCGGAAGGAAACATTCAGTACTTC. Translating gives CASSEALAEGNIQYF.

This clonotype was counted at least ten times. The V and J genes are TRBV28 and TRBJ2-1, with D unresolved. V was trimmed by 3 bases and J by 12 bases, leaving 21 bases between them. From germline, CDR1 is MDHEN and CDR2 SYDVKM. The CDR3 runs 15 residues. CDR3: CASSLVSASTIRQFF. Here the CDR3 DNA reads TGTGCCAGCAGTTTGGTTAGTGCCTCTACCATCAGGCAGTTCTTC.

This clonotype has only a few counts. The chain has TRBV5-4 and TRBJ2-7, with TRBD2 identical over 8 bases. The V and J ends lost 0 bases and 6 bases, in that order; junction bases with no gene match: 5. CDR1 is SGHNT and CDR2 is YYREEE in the germline V gene (reference sequence). The CDR3 has 14 amino acids. Written as DNA, the CDR3 is TGTGCCAGCAGCTTGGGATCGGGAGGGGGCGAGCAGTACTTC. Protein: CASSLGSGGGEQYF.

The chain links TRBV24-1 to TRBJ2-3, with D tentatively TRBD2 (5 bases). V lost 1 base to trimming and J lost 0 bases, with 10 bases between them. The germline V gene encodes CDR1 KGHDR and CDR2 SFDVKD. The length of the CDR3 is 16 residues. This CDR3 reads CATSDFGLSSTDTQYF. CDR3 coding DNA: TGTGCCACCAGTGATTTCGGACTCTCAAGCACAGATACGCAGTATTTT.

This clonotype was observed at least ten times. The chain combines TRBV10-2 with TRBJ2-2; D uncertain. V was pared by 6 bases and J by 3 bases, with 20 bases between. This CDR3 contains 17 residues. Germline V CDR1 and CDR2: WSHSY, SAAADI. This CDR3 reads CASRGSPHREHTGELFF. The CDR3, as DNA: TGCGCCAGCAGAGGCAGCCCGCACCGAGAGCACACCGGGGAGCTGTTTTTT.

This clonotype was seen many times. The rearrangement joins TRBV19 to TRBJ2-2, with D possibly TRBD2 on 6 matching bases. Germline V gene data show CDR1 as LNHDA and CDR2 as SQIVND (reference sequence). Between the trimmed V and J ends, which lost 4 bases and 7 bases, there was a span of 19 bases. This CDR3 spans 16 amino acids. CDR3 residues: CASSTRLELRVGELFF. CDR3 in DNA: TGTGCCAGTAGTACGAGACTAGAGCTGCGCGTCGGGGAGCTGTTTTTT.

This clonotype was detected ten times or more. The chain links TRBV23-1 to TRBJ2-5; D not resolved. TRBV23-1 is marked as an open reading frame, function uncertain. The CDR3 length is 13 residues. Trimming took 4 bases from V and 2 from J, leaving 8 bases between them. The CDR3 reads CASSPRQQETQYF. The DNA of the CDR3 is TGCGCCAGCAGTCCCCGGCAACAAGAGACCCAGTACTTC.

The chain is built from TRBV11-2 and TRBJ2-4; 7 bases match TRBD2. Germline-derived CDR1 and CDR2 are SGHAT and FQNNGV. The CDR3 covers 19 residues. The trim removed 0 bases at V and 8 bases at J, leaving 19 bases unmatched. The CDR3 sequence is CASSLEMGGPFIDEHIQYF. The CDR3 coding sequence is TGTGCCAGCAGCTTAGAAATGGGAGGGCCGTTTATCGACGAACACATTCAGTACTTC.

The genes are TRBV27 and TRBJ2-1, with D maybe TRBD1 (5 bases). The CDR3 has 15 residues. The V and J ends lost 6 bases and 3 bases respectively, with 15 bases between them. The germline CDR1 and CDR2 sequences are MNHEY and SMNVEV (reference sequence). The CDR3 sequence: CASSPTQGNYNEQFF. The CDR3 coding sequence is TGTGCCAGCAGCCCTACCCAGGGAAACTACAATGAGCAGTTCTTC.

This clonotype was detected ten times or more. This chain connects TRBV6-1 to TRBJ2-5; tentative D call: TRBD2 (5 bases). Trimming stripped 1 base from V and 5 bases from J, with 23 bases between. The CDR3 consists of 18 residues. The germline V gene encodes CDR1 MNHNS and CDR2 SASEGT. The CDR3 DNA is TGTGCCAGCAGTGAAGATCGGTCCCGAATGGGAGCTTTGGAGACCCAGTACTTC. Residues: CASSEDRSRMGALETQYF.

V gene TRBV7-6 combines with J gene TRBJ2-2, with 12 bases matching TRBD2. Germline values: CDR1 SGHVS, CDR2 FNYEAQ. The V segment lost 5 bases and the J segment 3 bases; nucleotides outside the gene matches: 7. This CDR3 is built from 17 residues. CDR3 DNA: TGTGCCAGCAGCCCGACTAGCGGGAGCTGGGACACCGGGGAGCTGTTTTTT. Its protein product is CASSPTSGSWDTGELFF.

V gene TRBV25-1 combines with J gene TRBJ2-5, with D perhaps matching TRBD2 (5 bases). Germline CDR1 is MGHDK and CDR2 is SYGVNS. Trimming stripped 2 bases from V and 5 bases from J, with 12 bases between. The CDR3 length is 14 residues. This CDR3 is CASSEEAVHETQYF. The CDR3 coding sequence is TGTGCCAGCAGTGAAGAAGCGGTCCACGAGACCCAGTACTTC.

This clonotype has more than one count but fewer than ten. The rearrangement uses TRBV20-1 and TRBJ2-1, with TRBD2 matching 9 bases. Germline CDR1 reads DFQATT; CDR2 reads SNEGSKA (reference sequence). J was trimmed by 9 bases and V by 1 base; bases with no gene match: 22. This CDR3 has 19 residues. CDR3 in amino acids: CSARAYTTPGLAVSGEQFF. The CDR3 DNA sequence: TGCAGTGCTAGAGCCTATACAACTCCGGGACTAGCAGTATCGGGTGAGCAGTTCTTC.

Only a few counts were recorded for this clonotype. This chain links TRBV5-1 with TRBJ1-5, with 9 nucleotides matching TRBD1. Germline CDR1 is SGHRS and CDR2 is YFSETQ. CDR3 length equals 14 residues. J lost 6 bases, V lost 4 bases, and 5 bases had no gene match. CDR3 region: CASSAGTGIQPQHF. CDR3 DNA sequence: TGCGCCAGCAGCGCCGGGACAGGGATTCAGCCCCAGCATTTT.

This clonotype was found a few times. The rearrangement uses TRBV13 and TRBJ1-1; weak D call: TRBD1 (6 bases). The V gene lost 6 bases and the J gene lost 0 bases, with 17 bases spanning the gap. Germline V gene sequence: CDR1 PRHDT, CDR2 FYEKMQ (reference sequence). The CDR3 sequence is 16 residues long. CDR3 DNA: TGTGCCAGCAGGCCCCCGGGACACCGCCTGAACACTGAAGCTTTCTTT. Protein: CASRPPGHRLNTEAFF.

A few counts support this clonotype. The rearrangement joins TRBV12-3 or TRBV12-4 to TRBJ2-2; a possible D gene is TRBD2 (6 bases). V lost 2 bases and J 4 bases, leaving 8 bases between the germline ends. This CDR3 region has 14 residues. The CDR3 here is CASSLQGGTGELFF. CDR3 coding DNA: TGTGCCAGCAGTTTACAGGGAGGCACCGGGGAGCTGTTTTTT.

This clonotype was seen ten or more times. The chain joins TRBV28 to TRBJ2-3; D might be TRBD1 or TRBD2, each matching 6 bases. The germline V gene encodes CDR1 MDHEN and CDR2 SYDVKM. Trimming cost V 7 bases and J 2 bases, with 22 bases left between them. CDR3 length: 17 amino acids. CDR3 sequence (DNA): TGTGCCAGCACCCCACGAGGGGGGCTTGTTGCCACAGATACGCAGTATTTT. Protein: CASTPRGGLVATDTQYF.

This clonotype was picked up many times. The chain employs TRBV3-1 and TRBJ2-2; the match to TRBD2 covers 7 bases. The V segment lost 4 bases and the J segment 1 base; nucleotides outside the gene matches: 3. The CDR3 is 15 residues long. Germline lookup yields CDR1 LGHDT and CDR2 YNNKEL (reference sequence). The CDR3 sequence is CASSPGTKNTGELFF. Here the CDR3 DNA reads TGTGCCAGCAGCCCCGGGACTAAGAACACCGGGGAGCTGTTTTTT. Full variable domain (rest looked up from reference TRBV3-1 and TRBJ2-2): DTAVSQTPKYLVTQMGNDKSIKCEQNLGHDTMYWYKQDSKKFLKIMFSYNNKELIINETVPNRFSPKSPDKAHLNLHINSLELGDSAVYFCASSPGTKNTGELFFGEGSRLTVL.

This clonotype showed up many times. The chain employs TRBV20-1 and TRBJ1-1; TRBD1 might be the D (5 bases). V lost 2 bases, J lost 0 bases, and 10 bases lay in between. Germline CDR1 and CDR2: DFQATT and SNEGSKA (reference sequence). This CDR3 is 14 amino acids long. For the CDR3, the DNA is TGCAGTGCTAGATCAGGGATCATGAACACTGAAGCTTTCTTT. Its translation: CSARSGIMNTEAFF.

In this sample, this clonotype turned up many times. This sequence joins TRBV6-1 and TRBJ2-3; tentatively, D is TRBD2 (6 bases). This CDR3 is 14 amino acids long. With 0 bases removed from V and 6 bases from J, the gap between germline ends came to 10 bases. The germline CDR1 and CDR2 sequences are MNHNS and SASEGT. The CDR3 loop reads CASSEAAGRDTQYF. As DNA, the CDR3 is TGTGCCAGCAGTGAAGCGGCAGGGAGGGATACGCAGTATTTT.

This clonotype was detected many times. The V call is TRBV30, the J call TRBJ1-4; 7 bases match TRBD1. Unmatched junction bases numbered 8, after V lost 3 bases and J lost 1 base. The CDR3 length is 16 residues. In germline, CDR1 is GTSNPN, CDR2 SVGIG (reference sequence). DNA of the CDR3: TGTGCCTGGAGGAATAAAGGACAGGAAACTAATGAAAAACTGTTTTTT. It specifies CAWRNKGQETNEKLFF.

This clonotype was seen repeatedly, ten times or more. This chain joins TRBV7-8 and TRBJ2-1; 7 bases fit TRBD1. V lost 2 bases and J lost 5; bases outside the gene matches: 15. CDR1 and CDR2 from the germline V gene are SGHVS and FQNEAQ. The CDR3 is 18 residues long. The CDR3 here is CASSLKPLGDRRNNEQFF. CDR3 in DNA: TGTGCCAGCAGCTTAAAACCGTTGGGGGACAGAAGGAACAATGAGCAGTTCTTC.

Many counts were recorded for this clonotype. One junction end does not reproduce the germline sequence, and a read error may be involved. V and J are TRBV20-1 and TRBJ2-3; D unresolved. Germline CDR1 DFQATT, CDR2 SNEGSKA (reference sequence). This CDR3 has 12 amino acids. The CDR3 region is CSARKGLDTQYF. CDR3 DNA: TGCAGCGCTAGAAAAGGGCTGGATACGCAGTATTTT.

This clonotype was detected only a few times. The CDR3 DNA follows: TGCGCCAGCAGCGGGACGGATGCACCCAGAGGGGCCCAGTACTTC. This encodes CASSGTDAPRGAQYF. The chain recombines TRBV5-1 with TRBJ2-5; the D gene could be TRBD1 or TRBD2 (5 bases each). V shed 4 bases and J shed 9 bases, with 22 bases lying between them. Germline-derived CDR1 and CDR2 are SGHRS and YFSETQ. The CDR3 runs to 15 residues.

The chain links TRBV25-1 to TRBJ2-2; tentatively, D is TRBD1 (6 bases). V was shortened by 8 bases and J by 1 base, with 17 bases between the two germline ends. CDR3 length equals 16 residues. CDR1 MGHDK and CDR2 SYGVNS come from the germline V gene. The CDR3 here is CASGFPGHQNTGELFF. DNA of the CDR3: TGTGCCAGCGGATTTCCGGGACACCAGAACACCGGGGAGCTGTTTTTT. Variable domain in full (rest from reference TRBV25-1 and TRBJ2-2): EADIYQTPRYLVIGTGKKITLECSQTMGHDKMYWYQQDPGMELHLIHYSYGVNSTEKGDLSSESTVSRIRTEHFPLTLESARPSHTSQYLCASGFPGHQNTGELFFGEGSRLTVL.

Comment on this clonotype: This may be a read error, as it is one base from a much larger clone. The gene calls are TRBV20-1 and TRBJ1-1, with unresolved D. Trimming removed 3 bases from V and 6 bases from J, with 17 bases in between. Germline V CDR1 and CDR2: DFQATT, SNEGSKA (reference sequence). The CDR3 covers 14 residues. The CDR3 region has the DNA TGCAGTGCTAGGAAGACCGTCAGAACGGCTGAAGCTTTCTTT. This sequence encodes CSARKTVRTAEAFF.